This TCR beta chain was sequenced in a study of OX40 agonist ivuxolimab in advanced cancers. Background on the study: Males comprised about 78% of the group, whose mean age was about 62 years (range roughly 20 to 90).

The assay was immunoSEQ multiplex PCR, and TCRdb's table has in-frame clones only and misses some. The sample has about 15,000 clones; over 55% are singletons. This clone was detected only a few times. Its target is not known. V was shortened by 0 bases and J by 2 bases, with 7 bases between the two germline ends. The CDR3 runs to 14 residues. CDR1 is SGDLS and CDR2 is YYNGEE in the germline V gene. Study-wide results and limits: Normalized expansion of T-cell clones was also low for some nonresponders. Averaged across samples, CD8+ T cells carried more expanded clones than CD4+ did.

This clonotype originated in an adult with an advanced solid tumor such as melanoma, head and neck, liver or kidney cancer. The chain links TRBV9 to TRBJ2-3, with D unresolved. The material was CD4+ or CD8+ T cells sorted from blood, obtained in a trial of the OX40 agonist ivuxolimab. CDR3 in DNA: TGTGCCAGCAGCGTAGAACAGTCCACAGATACGCAGTATTTT. It is translated as CASSVEQSTDTQYF.